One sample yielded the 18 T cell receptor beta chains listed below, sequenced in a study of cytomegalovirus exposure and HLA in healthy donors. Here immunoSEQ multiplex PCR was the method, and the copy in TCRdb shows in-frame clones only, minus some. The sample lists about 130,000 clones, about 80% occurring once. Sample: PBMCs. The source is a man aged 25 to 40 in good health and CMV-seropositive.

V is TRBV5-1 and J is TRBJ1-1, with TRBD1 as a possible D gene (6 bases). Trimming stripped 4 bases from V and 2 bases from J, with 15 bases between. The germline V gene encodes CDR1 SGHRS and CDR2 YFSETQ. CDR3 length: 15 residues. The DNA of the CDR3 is TGCGCCAGCAGCCGAAACGGACAGAGAAACACTGAAGCTTTCTTT. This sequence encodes CASSRNGQRNTEAFF.

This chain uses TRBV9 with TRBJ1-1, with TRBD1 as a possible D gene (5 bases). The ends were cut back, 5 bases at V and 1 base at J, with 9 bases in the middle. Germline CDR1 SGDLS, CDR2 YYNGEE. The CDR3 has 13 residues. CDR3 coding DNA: TGTGCCAGCAGTCTTGACAGGAACACTGAAGCTTTCTTT. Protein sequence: CASSLDRNTEAFF.

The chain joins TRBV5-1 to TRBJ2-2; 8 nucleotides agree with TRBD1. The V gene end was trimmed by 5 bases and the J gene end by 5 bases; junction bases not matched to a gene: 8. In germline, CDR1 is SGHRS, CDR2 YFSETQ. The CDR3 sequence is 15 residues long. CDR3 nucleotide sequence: TGCGCCAGCAGTTCGAGACAGGGGAAGACCGGGGAGCTGTTTTTT. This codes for CASSSRQGKTGELFF.

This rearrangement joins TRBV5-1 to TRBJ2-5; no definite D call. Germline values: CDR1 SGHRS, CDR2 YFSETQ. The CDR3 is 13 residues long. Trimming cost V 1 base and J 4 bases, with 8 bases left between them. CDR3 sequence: CASSLYPGETQYF. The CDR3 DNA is TGCGCCAGCAGCTTGTATCCCGGAGAGACCCAGTACTTC.

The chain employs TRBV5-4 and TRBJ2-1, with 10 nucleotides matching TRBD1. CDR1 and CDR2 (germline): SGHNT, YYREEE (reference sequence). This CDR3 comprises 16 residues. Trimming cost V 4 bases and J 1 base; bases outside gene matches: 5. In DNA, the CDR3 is TGTGCCAGCAGCAGCCGGGACAGGGGTTCCTACAATGAGCAGTTCTTC. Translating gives CASSSRDRGSYNEQFF.

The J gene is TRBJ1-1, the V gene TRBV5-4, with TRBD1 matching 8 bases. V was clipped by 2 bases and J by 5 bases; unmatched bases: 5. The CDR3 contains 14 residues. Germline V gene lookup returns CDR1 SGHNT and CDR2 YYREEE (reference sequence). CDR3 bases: TGTGCCAGCAGCTTAGGGACAGGAGGAACTGAAGCTTTCTTT. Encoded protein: CASSLGTGGTEAFF. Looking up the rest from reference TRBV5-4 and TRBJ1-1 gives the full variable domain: ETGVTQSPTHLIKTRGQQVTLRCSSQSGHNTVSWYQQALGQGPQFIFQYYREEENGRGNFPPRFSGLQFPNYSSELNVNALELDDSALYLCASSLGTGGTEAFFGQGTRLTVV.

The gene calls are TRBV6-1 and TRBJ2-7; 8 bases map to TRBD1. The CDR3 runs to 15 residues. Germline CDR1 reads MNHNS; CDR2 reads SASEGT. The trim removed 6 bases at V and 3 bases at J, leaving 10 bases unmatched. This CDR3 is CASRDDRGGRYEQYF. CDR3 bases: TGTGCCAGCAGGGACGACAGGGGAGGTCGCTACGAGCAGTACTTC.

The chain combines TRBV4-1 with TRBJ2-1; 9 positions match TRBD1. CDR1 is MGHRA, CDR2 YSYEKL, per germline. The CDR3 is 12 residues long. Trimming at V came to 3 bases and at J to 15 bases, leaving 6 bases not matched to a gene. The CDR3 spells CASSQGDRAAFF. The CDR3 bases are TGCGCCAGCAGCCAGGGGGACAGGGCGGCGTTCTTC.

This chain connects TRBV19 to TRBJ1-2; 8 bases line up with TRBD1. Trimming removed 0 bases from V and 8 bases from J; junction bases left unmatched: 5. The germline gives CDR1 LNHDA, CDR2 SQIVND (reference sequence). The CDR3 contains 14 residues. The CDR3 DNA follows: TGTGCCAGTAGTATAGATCGGGACAGGATCGGCTACACCTTC. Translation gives CASSIDRDRIGYTF.

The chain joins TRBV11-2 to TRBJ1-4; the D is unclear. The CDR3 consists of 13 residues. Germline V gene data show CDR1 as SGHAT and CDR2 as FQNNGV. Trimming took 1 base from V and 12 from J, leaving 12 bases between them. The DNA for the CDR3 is TGTGCCAGCAGCTTAGTAGGAGGGTCTCAACTGTTTTTT. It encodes CASSLVGGSQLFF.

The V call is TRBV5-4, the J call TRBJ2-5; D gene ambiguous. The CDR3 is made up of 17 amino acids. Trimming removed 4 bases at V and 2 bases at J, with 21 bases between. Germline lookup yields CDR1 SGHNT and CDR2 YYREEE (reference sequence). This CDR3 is CASSPAANPLKQETQYF. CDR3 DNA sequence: TGTGCCAGCAGCCCCGCGGCCAATCCGCTCAAGCAAGAGACCCAGTACTTC.

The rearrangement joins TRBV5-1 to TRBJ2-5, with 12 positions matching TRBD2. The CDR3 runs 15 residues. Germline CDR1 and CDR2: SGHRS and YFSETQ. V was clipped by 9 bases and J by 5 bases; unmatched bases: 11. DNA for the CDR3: TGCGCCACCTCCCTAGCGGGAGGGCCGGAGGAGACCCAGTACTTC. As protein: CATSLAGGPEETQYF.

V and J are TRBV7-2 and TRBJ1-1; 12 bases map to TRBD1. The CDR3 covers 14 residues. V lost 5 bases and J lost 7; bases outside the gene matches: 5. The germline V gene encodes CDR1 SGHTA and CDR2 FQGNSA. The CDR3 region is CASSTGTGGFEAFF. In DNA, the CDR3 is TGTGCCAGCAGCACCGGGACAGGGGGCTTTGAAGCTTTCTTT. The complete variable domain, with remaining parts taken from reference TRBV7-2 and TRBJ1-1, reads GAGVSQSPSNKVTEKGKDVELRCDPISGHTALYWYRQSLGQGLEFLIYFQGNSAPDKSGLPSDRFSAERTGGSVSTLTIQRTQQEDSAVYLCASSTGTGGFEAFFGQGTRLTVV.

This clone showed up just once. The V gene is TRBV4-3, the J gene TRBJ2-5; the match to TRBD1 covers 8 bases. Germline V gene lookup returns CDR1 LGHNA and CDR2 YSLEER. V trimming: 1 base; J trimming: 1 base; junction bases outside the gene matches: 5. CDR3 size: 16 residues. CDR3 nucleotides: TGCGCCAGCAGCCAAGGGGACAGGCTCTTCCAAGAGACCCAGTACTTC. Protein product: CASSQGDRLFQETQYF.

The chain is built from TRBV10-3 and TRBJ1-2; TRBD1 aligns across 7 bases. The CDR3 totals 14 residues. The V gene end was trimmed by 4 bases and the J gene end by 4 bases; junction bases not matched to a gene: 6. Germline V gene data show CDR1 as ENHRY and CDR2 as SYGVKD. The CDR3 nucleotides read TGTGCCATCAGTGTAGACAGGGTTCGCTATGGCTACACCTTC. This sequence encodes CAISVDRVRYGYTF.

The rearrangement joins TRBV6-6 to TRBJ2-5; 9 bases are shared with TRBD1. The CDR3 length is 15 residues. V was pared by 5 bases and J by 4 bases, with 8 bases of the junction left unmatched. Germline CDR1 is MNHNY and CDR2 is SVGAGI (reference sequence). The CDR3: CASSTGTGIRETQYF. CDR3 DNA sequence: TGTGCCAGCAGTACCGGGACAGGGATTAGAGAGACCCAGTACTTC.

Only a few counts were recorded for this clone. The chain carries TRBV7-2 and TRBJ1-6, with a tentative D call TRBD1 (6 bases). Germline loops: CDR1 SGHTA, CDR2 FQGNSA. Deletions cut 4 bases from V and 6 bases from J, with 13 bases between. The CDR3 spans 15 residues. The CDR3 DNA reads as TGTGCCAGCAGCTCACAGGACAGTCTTAATTCACCCCTCCACTTT. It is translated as CASSSQDSLNSPLHF.

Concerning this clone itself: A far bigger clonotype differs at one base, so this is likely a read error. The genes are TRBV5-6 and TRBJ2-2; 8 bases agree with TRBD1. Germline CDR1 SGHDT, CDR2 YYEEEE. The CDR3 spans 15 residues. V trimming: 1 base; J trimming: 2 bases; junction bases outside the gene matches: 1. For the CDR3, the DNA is TGTGCCAGCAGCTTGACAGGGGGTAACACCGGGGAGCTGTTTTTT. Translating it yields CASSLTGGNTGELFF.